The 4 T cell receptor beta chains below all came from one sample that was sequenced in a study of regulatory T cells in long-lasting Graves disease. Stated time point: newly diagnosed GD, antithyroid drugs for less than 3 months. PBMC-extracted RNA yielded the TCR library. HTBI primers from iRepertoire and Arm-PCR of CDR3 regions yielded the TCR beta libraries. TCRdb itself ran the multiplex PCR reads through MiXCR, one entry per CDR3 protein. The sample has 350,000 to 450,000 distinct CDR3 sequences; 16% are singletons. The sample was also reused in another study, on T cells in Graves' hyperthyroidism and ophthalmopathy.

Sequencing was performed on peripheral blood mononuclear cells (PBMCs), taken at new diagnosis, from a patient treated with antithyroid drugs. All receptors come from a man aged 40-49 years with Graves disease.

Note on this clonotype: A far larger clone is one base from this, pointing to a likely read error. The chain has TRBV2 and TRBJ2-3, with 8 positions matching TRBD2. CDR1 and CDR2 from the germline V gene are SNHLY and FYNNEI. J gave up 0 bases and V 4 bases, and 6 bases lay outside the gene matches. CDR3 length equals 16 residues. In nucleotides, the CDR3 is TGTGCCAGCAGTGGACCGGGACTAGTAAGCACAGATACGCAGTATTTT. As protein: CASSGPGLVSTDTQYF.

This clonotype was counted ten times or more. The rearrangement uses TRBV7-6 and TRBJ2-2, with D perhaps matching TRBD2 (5 bases). V was pared by 0 bases and J by 1 base, with 9 bases between. Germline CDR1 and CDR2: SGHVS and FNYEAQ. This CDR3 has 16 residues. CDR3 DNA sequence: TGTGCCAGCAGCTTAGCGCGGGTACGGAACACCGGGGAGCTGTTTTTT. Encoded protein: CASSLARVRNTGELFF.

This clonotype turned up a few times. The chain links TRBV4-2 to TRBJ2-2; D perhaps matches TRBD1 (6 bases). CDR3 length: 16 residues. CDR1 is LGHNA and CDR2 is YNFKEQ in the germline V gene. V lost 0 bases and J lost 3, with 11 bases in between. CDR3 nucleotides: TGTGCCAGCAGCCAAGATCGAGGGGGTGACACCGGGGAGCTGTTTTTT. Amino acid sequence: CASSQDRGGDTGELFF.

This clonotype was detected only a few times. The genes are TRBV10-3 and TRBJ1-5; tentatively, D is TRBD1 (5 bases). This CDR3 is built from 16 residues. Per the germline V gene, CDR1 is ENHRY and CDR2 is SYGVKD. The V and J ends lost 4 bases and 10 bases respectively, with 23 bases between them. The CDR3 is CAISARAGLRMHPQHF. The CDR3 nucleotides read TGTGCCATCAGTGCCCGTGCAGGGTTGCGGATGCATCCCCAGCATTTT.